These 14 T cell receptor beta chains were all obtained from the same sample, sequenced in a study of T-cell reconstitution after alpha-beta-depleted transplantation in children. The library targeted TCRbeta and was prepared with unique molecular identifiers. TCRdb re-called the PCR reads with MiXCR, one entry per CDR3 protein. The sample has 95,000 to 120,000 distinct CDR3 sequences, 5% to 8% seen once. Sequenced here: PBMCs, mostly from graft donor cells, sampled 360 days after TCRalphabeta/CD19-depleted stem cell transplant. Receptors originate from a male patient between 2 and 10 years old who had a stem cell transplant for acute lymphoblastic leukemia, so the T cells may come from the graft donor.

This clonotype was seen more than once but under ten times. The chain recombines TRBV7-9 with TRBJ2-3, with TRBD2 identical over 7 bases. CDR3 size: 13 residues. Germline V lookup: CDR1 SEHNR, CDR2 FQNEAQ (reference sequence). V gave up 11 bases and J gave up 7 bases; unmatched junction bases: 12. CDR3 coding DNA: TGTGCCTGTAGCCCCGGGGGGATACATACGCAGTATTTT. Translation: CACSPGGIHTQYF.

This clonotype showed up just a few times. CDR3 nucleotide sequence: TGCAGTGCCGAGGGTGCCCTAAATTCACCCCTCCACTTT. Its protein is CSAEGALNSPLHF. V usage is TRBV20-1 and J usage is TRBJ1-6; D gene ambiguous. The CDR3 loop spans 13 amino acids. The V end lost 6 bases, the J end lost 7 bases, and 13 bases lay between the germline ends. Germline CDR1 reads DFQATT; CDR2 reads SNEGSKA (reference sequence).

The V call is TRBV28, the J call TRBJ2-3, with unresolved D. Looked up from germline, CDR1 is MDHEN and CDR2 is SYDVKM. This CDR3 region has 14 residues. Trimming took off 1 base at V and 3 bases at J, with 8 bases between the two ends. The CDR3 nucleotides are TGTGCCAGCAGTTTATTGGGCCTGACAGATACGCAGTATTTT. It encodes CASSLLGLTDTQYF.

This clonotype was seen ten or more times. The chain employs TRBV7-9 and TRBJ2-7; 10 bases map to TRBD2. Losses at the gene ends were 5 bases for V and 4 bases for J; bases not matched to a gene: 11. There are 16 residues in the CDR3. Germline V gene sequence: CDR1 SEHNR, CDR2 FQNEAQ (reference sequence). This CDR3 reads CASSPHSGGLEYEQYF. The CDR3 coding sequence is TGTGCCAGCAGCCCTCATAGCGGGGGGCTCGAATACGAGCAGTACTTC. Full variable domain (outside the CDR3, taken from reference TRBV7-9 and TRBJ2-7): DTGVSQNPRHKITKRGQNVTFRCDPISEHNRLYWYRQTLGQGPEFLTYFQNEAQLEKSRLLSDRFSAERPKGSFSTLEIQRTEQGDSAMYLCASSPHSGGLEYEQYFGPGTRLTVT.

This clonotype has a count of ten or more. The J gene is TRBJ2-1, the V gene TRBV5-6; D remains unclear. The V gene's germline CDR1 is SGHDT and CDR2 YYEEEE. The CDR3 runs 13 residues. Trimming cost V 3 bases and J 4 bases, with 8 bases left between them. The CDR3 DNA reads as TGTGCCAGCAGCTACCCCCTTTACAATGAGCAGTTCTTC. It codes for CASSYPLYNEQFF.

The chain links TRBV4-2 to TRBJ1-1, with a weak D call TRBD1 (5 bases). V dropped 1 base and J dropped 5 bases, with 17 bases sitting between them. The germline V gene encodes CDR1 LGHNA and CDR2 YNFKEQ. The CDR3 sequence is 16 residues long. In DNA, the CDR3 is TGTGCCAGCAGCCAAGGGCAGGGAAAGGGTCGTACTGAAGCTTTCTTT. It encodes CASSQGQGKGRTEAFF.

This chain connects TRBV20-1 to TRBJ2-5; possibly TRBD1 for D (5 bases). The germline gives CDR1 DFQATT, CDR2 SNEGSKA (reference sequence). This CDR3 contains 9 residues. CDR3 bases: TGCAGGGCAGGGGAGACCCAGTACTTC. This encodes CRAGETQYF.

This clonotype occurred a few times. The genes are TRBV7-6 and TRBJ2-7; D uncertain. Deletions cut 3 bases from V and 0 bases from J, with 3 bases between. The length of the CDR3 is 12 residues. CDR1 SGHVS and CDR2 FNYEAQ come from the germline V gene. For the CDR3, the DNA is TGTGCCAGCAGCTTCAACTCCTACGAGCAGTACTTC. Protein sequence: CASSFNSYEQYF.

This clonotype was recorded many times. The chain joins TRBV20-1 to TRBJ1-2; no definite D call. CDR1 and CDR2 from the germline V gene are DFQATT and SNEGSKA (reference sequence). The length of the CDR3 is 11 residues. V shed 3 bases and J shed 8 bases, with 10 bases lying between them. The CDR3 DNA is TGCAGTGCTAGGTCGTCCGGGGGCTACACCTTC. Its protein product is CSARSSGGYTF.

The V call is TRBV7-9, the J call TRBJ2-5, with 8 bases fitting TRBD1. The V gene's germline CDR1 is SEHNR and CDR2 FQNEAQ (reference sequence). The CDR3 sequence is 14 residues long. After removal of 5 bases from V and 2 bases from J, the junction contained 4 bases not matched to a gene. The CDR3 bases are TGTGCCAGCAGCCGGGACAGGTGGCAAGAGACCCAGTACTTC. Translated: CASSRDRWQETQYF. The full variable domain, completed using reference TRBV7-9 and TRBJ2-5, is DTGVSQNPRHKITKRGQNVTFRCDPISEHNRLYWYRQTLGQGPEFLTYFQNEAQLEKSRLLSDRFSAERPKGSFSTLEIQRTEQGDSAMYLCASSRDRWQETQYFGPGTRLLVL.

The table lists this clonotype with many counts. The V call is TRBV12-5, the J call TRBJ2-3; 10 positions match TRBD2. Germline loops: CDR1 LGHNT, CDR2 FRNRAP. V gave up 8 bases and J gave up 4 bases; unmatched junction bases: 3. The length of the CDR3 is 13 residues. The CDR3: CASRLAGADTQYF. For the CDR3, the DNA is TGTGCTAGTCGGCTAGCGGGGGCAGATACGCAGTATTTT. The full variable domain, rest sourced from reference TRBV12-5 and TRBJ2-3, is DARVTQTPRHKVTEMGQEVTMRCQPILGHNTVFWYRQTMMQGLELLAYFRNRAPLDDSGMPKDRFSAEMPDATLATLKIQPSEPRDSAVYFCASRLAGADTQYFGPGTRLTVL.

V usage is TRBV28 and J usage is TRBJ2-7, with D possibly being TRBD1 (6 bases). V gave up 3 bases and J gave up 1 base, with 16 bases separating them. The CDR3 has 16 amino acids. CDR1 is MDHEN, CDR2 SYDVKM, per germline. The CDR3 DNA reads as TGTGCCAGCAGTTTCCGTTCCGGGACAATTTCCTACGAGCAGTACTTC. This gives the protein CASSFRSGTISYEQYF.

As for this clonotype: This may come from a read error, since a much larger clone is one base off. CDR3 amino acids: CASAPGALKTQYF. The CDR3 region has the DNA TGTGCTAGCGCCCCGGGGGCCTTGAAGACCCAGTACTTC. The chain recombines TRBV12-5 with TRBJ2-5; perhaps D is TRBD1 or TRBD2 (6 bases each). The CDR3 runs to 13 residues. With 9 bases removed from V and 6 bases from J, the gap between germline ends came to 17 bases. Germline V lookup: CDR1 LGHNT, CDR2 FRNRAP.

The chain couples TRBV27 to TRBJ2-7, with D perhaps given as TRBD1 or TRBD2 (5 bases each). Trimming took off 4 bases at V and 2 bases at J, with 9 bases between the two ends. Germline V gene lookup returns CDR1 MNHEY and CDR2 SMNVEV (reference sequence). The CDR3 contains 13 residues. CDR3 region: CASSWGSTYEQYF. CDR3 nucleotide sequence: TGTGCCAGCAGTTGGGGGTCTACCTACGAGCAGTACTTC.